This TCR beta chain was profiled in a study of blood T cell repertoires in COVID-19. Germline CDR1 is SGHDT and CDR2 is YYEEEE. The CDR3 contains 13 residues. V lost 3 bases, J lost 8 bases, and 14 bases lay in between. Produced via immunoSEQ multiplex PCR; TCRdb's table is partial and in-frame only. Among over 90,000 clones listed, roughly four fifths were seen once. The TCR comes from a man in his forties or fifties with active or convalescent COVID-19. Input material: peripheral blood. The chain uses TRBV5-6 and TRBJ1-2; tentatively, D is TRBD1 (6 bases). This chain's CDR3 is CASSSQGLNGYTF. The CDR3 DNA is TGTGCCAGCAGCTCCCAGGGGCTTAACGGCTACACCTTC.